One T cell receptor beta chain is described in this entry. Its cognate antigen is unknown. TCRdb itself ran the RT-PCR reads through MiXCR, one entry per CDR3 protein. The sample has 500,000 to 550,000 distinct CDR3 sequences; around a quarter are singletons. This sample stems from a study of response to subunit inactivated influenza vaccine. Study-level findings and limits: Each seasonal flu vaccination may recruit only limited new T cells, authors suggested.

These data also featured in a second study, about T cells expressing NK-cell markers. That investigation notes: For TCR beta, cDNA was produced by 5'RACE template switching with UMIs. Seropositivity for HCMV was found in most of the eight sequenced donors, with one seronegative. Anti-gamma-delta TCR antibody use in several experiments restricted sorting to alpha-beta TCR T cells. More than five of the donors carried dominant NKG2C+ clonotypes that took up roughly 1.0-7.0% of their CD8+ T cells.

Sequenced material: CD4+ T cells sorted from PBMCs, taken roughly 13 days after vaccination. The sequence was obtained from a man in his fifties or sixties who received an inactivated influenza vaccine.

The CDR3 DNA follows: TGCGCCAGCAGCGCGCCGGGACTAGCGGGGGGCACAGATACGCAGTATTTT. It specifies CASSAPGLAGGTDTQYF. V and J are TRBV5-1 and TRBJ2-3; 14 bases agree with TRBD2. J lost 1 base, V lost 4 bases, and 5 bases had no gene match. Germline CDR1 is SGHRS and CDR2 is YFSETQ. The CDR3 contains 17 residues.